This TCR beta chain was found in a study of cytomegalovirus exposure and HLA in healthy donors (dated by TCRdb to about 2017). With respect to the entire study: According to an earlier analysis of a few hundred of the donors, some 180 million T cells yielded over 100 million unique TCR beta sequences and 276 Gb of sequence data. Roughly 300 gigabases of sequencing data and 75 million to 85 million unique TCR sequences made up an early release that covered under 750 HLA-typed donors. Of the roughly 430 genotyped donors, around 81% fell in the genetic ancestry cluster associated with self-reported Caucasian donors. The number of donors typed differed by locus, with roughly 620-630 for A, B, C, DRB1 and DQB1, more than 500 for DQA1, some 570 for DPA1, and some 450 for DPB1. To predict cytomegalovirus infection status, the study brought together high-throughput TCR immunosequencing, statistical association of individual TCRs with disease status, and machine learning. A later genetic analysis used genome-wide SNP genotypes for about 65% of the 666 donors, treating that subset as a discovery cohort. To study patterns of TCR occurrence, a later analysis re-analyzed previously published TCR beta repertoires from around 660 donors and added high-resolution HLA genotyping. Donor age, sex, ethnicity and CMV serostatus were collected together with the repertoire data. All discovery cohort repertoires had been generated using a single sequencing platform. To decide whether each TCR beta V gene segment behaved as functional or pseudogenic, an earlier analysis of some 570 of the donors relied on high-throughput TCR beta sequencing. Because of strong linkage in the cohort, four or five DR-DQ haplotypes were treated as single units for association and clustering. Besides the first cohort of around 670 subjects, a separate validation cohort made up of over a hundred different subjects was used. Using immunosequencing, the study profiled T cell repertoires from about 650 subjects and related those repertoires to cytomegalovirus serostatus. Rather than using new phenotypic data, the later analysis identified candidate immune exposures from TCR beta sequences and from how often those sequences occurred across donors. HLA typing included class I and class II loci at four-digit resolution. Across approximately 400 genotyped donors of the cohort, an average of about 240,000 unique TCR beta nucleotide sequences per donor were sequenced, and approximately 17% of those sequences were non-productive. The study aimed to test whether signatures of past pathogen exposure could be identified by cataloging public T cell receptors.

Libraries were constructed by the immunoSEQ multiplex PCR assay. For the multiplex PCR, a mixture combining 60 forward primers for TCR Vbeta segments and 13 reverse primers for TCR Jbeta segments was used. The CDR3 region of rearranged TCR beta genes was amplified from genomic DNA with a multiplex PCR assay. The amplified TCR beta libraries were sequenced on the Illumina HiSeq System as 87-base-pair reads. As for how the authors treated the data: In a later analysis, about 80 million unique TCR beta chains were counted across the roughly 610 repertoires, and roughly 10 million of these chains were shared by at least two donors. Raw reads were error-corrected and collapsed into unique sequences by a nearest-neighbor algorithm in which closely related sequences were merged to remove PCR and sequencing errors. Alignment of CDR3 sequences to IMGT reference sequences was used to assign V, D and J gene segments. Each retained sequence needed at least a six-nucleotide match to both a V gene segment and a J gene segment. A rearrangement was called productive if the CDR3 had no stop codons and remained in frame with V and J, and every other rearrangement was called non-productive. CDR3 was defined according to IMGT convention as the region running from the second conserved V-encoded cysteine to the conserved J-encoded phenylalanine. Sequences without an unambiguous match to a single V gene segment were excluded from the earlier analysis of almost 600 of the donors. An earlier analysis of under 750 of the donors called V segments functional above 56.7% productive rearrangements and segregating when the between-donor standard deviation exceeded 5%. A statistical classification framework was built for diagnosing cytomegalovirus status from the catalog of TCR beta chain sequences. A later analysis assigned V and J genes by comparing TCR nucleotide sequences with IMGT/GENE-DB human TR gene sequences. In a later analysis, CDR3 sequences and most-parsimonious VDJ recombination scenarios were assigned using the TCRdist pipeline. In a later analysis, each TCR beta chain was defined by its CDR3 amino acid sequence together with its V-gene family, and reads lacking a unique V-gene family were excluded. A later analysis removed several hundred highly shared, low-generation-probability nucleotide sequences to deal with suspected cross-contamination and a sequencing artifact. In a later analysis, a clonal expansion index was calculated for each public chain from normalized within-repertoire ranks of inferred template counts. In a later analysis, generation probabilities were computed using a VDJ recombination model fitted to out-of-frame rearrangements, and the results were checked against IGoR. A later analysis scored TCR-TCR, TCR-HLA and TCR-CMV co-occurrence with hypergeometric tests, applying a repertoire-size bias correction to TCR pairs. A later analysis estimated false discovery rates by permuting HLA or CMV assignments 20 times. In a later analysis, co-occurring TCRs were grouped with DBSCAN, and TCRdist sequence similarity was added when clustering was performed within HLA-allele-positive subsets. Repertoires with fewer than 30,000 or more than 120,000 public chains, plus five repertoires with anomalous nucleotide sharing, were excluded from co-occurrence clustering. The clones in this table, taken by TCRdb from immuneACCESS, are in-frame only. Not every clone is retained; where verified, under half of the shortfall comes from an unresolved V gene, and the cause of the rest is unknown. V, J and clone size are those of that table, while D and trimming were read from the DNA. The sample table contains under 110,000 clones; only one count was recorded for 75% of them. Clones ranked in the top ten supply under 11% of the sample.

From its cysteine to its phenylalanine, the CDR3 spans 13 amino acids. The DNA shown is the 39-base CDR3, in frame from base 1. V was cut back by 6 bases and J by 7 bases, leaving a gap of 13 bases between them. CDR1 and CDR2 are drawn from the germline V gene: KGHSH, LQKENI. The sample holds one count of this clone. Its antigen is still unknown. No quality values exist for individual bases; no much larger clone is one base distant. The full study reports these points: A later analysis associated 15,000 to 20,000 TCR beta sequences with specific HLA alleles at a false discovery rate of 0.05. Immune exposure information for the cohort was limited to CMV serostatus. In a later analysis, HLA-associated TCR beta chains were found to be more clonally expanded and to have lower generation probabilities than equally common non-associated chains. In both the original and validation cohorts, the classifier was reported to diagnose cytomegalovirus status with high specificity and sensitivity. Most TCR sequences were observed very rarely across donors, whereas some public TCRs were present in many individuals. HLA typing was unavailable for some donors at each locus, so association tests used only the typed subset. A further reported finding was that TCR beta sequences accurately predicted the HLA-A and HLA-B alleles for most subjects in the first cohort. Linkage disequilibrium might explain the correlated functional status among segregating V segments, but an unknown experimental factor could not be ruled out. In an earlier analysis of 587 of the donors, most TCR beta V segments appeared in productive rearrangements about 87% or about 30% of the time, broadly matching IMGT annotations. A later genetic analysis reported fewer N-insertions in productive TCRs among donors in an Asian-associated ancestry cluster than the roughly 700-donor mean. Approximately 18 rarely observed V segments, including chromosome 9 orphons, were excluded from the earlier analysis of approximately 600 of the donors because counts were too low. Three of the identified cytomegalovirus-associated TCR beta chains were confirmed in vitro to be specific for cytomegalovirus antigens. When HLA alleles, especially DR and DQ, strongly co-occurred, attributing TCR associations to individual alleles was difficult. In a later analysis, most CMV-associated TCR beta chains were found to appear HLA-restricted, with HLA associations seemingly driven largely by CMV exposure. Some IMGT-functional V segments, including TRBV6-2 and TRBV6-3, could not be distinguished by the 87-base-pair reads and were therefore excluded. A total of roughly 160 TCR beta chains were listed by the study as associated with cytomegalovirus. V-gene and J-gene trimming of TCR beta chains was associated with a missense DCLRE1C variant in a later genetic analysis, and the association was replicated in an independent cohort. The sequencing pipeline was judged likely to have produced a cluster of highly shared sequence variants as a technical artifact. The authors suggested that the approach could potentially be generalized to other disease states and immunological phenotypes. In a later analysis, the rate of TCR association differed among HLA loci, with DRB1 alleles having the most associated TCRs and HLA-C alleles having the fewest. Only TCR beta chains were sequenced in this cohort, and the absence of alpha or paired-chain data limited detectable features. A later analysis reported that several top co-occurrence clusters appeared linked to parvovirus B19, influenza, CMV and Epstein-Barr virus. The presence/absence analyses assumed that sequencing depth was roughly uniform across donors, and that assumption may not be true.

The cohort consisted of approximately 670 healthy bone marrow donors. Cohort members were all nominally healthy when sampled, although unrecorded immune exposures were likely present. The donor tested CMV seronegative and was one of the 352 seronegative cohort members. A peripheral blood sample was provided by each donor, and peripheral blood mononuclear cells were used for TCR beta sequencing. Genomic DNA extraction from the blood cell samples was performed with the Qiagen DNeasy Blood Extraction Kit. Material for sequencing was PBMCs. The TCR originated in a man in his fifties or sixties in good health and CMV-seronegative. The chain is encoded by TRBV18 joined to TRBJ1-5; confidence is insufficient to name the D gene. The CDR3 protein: CASSGKGKQPQHF. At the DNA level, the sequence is TGTGCCAGCTCCGGGAAGGGAAAACAGCCCCAGCATTTT. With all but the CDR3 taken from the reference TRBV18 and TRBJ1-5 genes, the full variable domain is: NAGVMQNPRHLVRRRGQEARLRCSPMKGHSHVYWYRQLPEEGLKFMVYLQKENIIDESGMPKERFSAEFPKEGPSILRIQQVVRGDSAAYFCASSGKGKQPQHFGDGTRLSIL.